This T cell receptor beta chain was sequenced for a study of CDR3 diversity in severe acne. This clonotype has a count of ten or more. The CDR3 runs 13 residues. V lost 6 bases and J lost 8, with 13 bases in between. TCRdb processed the PCR reads anew with MiXCR; each CDR3 protein has one entry. The data contain 79,000 or so distinct CDR3 sequences, roughly 49% of them singletons. The sequenced material came from blood. The rearrangement uses TRBV12-3 or TRBV12-4 and TRBJ2-2; no firm D call. This clonotype originated in a male donor with severe acne vulgaris. The CDR3 spells CASSPGSGGELFF. In DNA, the CDR3 is TGTGCCAGCAGCCCCGGTTCCGGTGGGGAGCTGTTTTTT.